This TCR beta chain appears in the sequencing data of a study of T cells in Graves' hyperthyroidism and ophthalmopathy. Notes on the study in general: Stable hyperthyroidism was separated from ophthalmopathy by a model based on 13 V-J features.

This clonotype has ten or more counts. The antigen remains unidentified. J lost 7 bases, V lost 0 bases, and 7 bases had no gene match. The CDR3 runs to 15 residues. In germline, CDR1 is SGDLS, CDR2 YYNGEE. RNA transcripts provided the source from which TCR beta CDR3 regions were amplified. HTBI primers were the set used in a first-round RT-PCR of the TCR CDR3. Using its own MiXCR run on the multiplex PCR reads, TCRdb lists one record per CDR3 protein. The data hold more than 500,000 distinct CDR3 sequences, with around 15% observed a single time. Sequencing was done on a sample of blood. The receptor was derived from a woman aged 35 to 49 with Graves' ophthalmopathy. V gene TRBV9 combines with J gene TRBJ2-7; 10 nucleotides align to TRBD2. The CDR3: CASSVEASGSREQYF. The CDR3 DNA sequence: TGTGCCAGCAGCGTAGAGGCTAGCGGGAGCCGAGAGCAGTACTTC.